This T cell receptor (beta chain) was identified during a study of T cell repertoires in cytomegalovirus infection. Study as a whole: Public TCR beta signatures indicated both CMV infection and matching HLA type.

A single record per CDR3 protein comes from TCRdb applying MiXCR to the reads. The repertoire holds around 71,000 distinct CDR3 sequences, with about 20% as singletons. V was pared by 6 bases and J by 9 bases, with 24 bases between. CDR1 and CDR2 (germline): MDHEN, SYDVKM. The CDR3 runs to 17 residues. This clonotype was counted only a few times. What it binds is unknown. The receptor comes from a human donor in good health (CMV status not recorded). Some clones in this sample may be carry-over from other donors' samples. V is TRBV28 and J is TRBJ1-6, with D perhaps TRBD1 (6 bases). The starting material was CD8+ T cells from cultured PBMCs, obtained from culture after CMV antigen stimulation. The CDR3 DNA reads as TGTGCCAGCAGAATCGTTATTCAACAGGGTACCGGTTCACCCCTCCACTTT. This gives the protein CASRIVIQQGTGSPLHF.